This T cell receptor beta chain was obtained from a study of cytomegalovirus exposure and HLA in healthy donors. It was with 60 Vbeta and 13 Jbeta primers that the PCR ran. Assay used: immunoSEQ multiplex PCR; TCRdb lists only in-frame clones, some missing. The sample carries 87,000 or so clones, about 7.6% recorded once. Sequenced material: PBMCs. The TCR was taken from a man aged 50-59 years in good health and CMV-seronegative.

CDR3 DNA: TGTGCCAGCAGTAACGGAGTTTTTGTGGGCGAGCAGTACTTC. This encodes CASSNGVFVGEQYF. The V call is TRBV2, the J call TRBJ2-7; D ambiguous. V lost 5 bases, J lost 6 bases, and 17 bases lay in between. Germline loops: CDR1 SNHLY, CDR2 FYNNEI. CDR3 length: 14 residues.